This TCR beta chain was retrieved from a study of T cell repertoires in cytomegalovirus infection. On the study more broadly: Indications of both CMV infection and matching HLA type were provided by public TCR beta signatures. Study-level findings and limits: Cumulative public TCR beta family frequency identified CMV carriers with the relevant HLA. Dominant in the ex vivo response were TCR beta clonotypes restricted by HLA-C and specific for CMV.

The CDR3 runs to 16 residues. The germline V gene encodes CDR1 SGHVS and CDR2 FNYEAQ. Trimming left V 5 bases short and J 6 bases short, with 19 bases between. One entry per CDR3 protein, called by TCRdb with MiXCR from the reads. Of some 180,000 distinct CDR3 sequences detected, 17% appear once; the ten largest clones hold under 30%. This clonotype showed up just a few times. The antigen is not known. The source of this sequence is a human donor in good health (CMV status not recorded). Some clones in this sample may be carry-over from other donors' samples. The V and J genes are TRBV7-6 and TRBJ2-2; maybe TRBD2 (6 bases). Sequencing used CD8+ T cells from PBMCs. CDR3 in amino acids: CASSGGTEARAGELFF. CDR3 DNA sequence: TGTGCCAGCAGCGGGGGGACGGAGGCTCGTGCCGGGGAGCTGTTTTTT.